The T cell receptor beta chain under discussion was sequenced for a study of beta chain features in type 1 diabetes. Overall study results and limits: The study found moderately but significantly shorter TCRB CDR3s in all four CD4+ subsets of Type 1 diabetes patients.

Expressed TCRB transcripts got sequenced, as all isolated RNA was reverse transcribed. The protocol was immunoSEQ multiplex PCR, while the TCRdb copy is restricted to in-frame clones and leaves out a portion. Of fewer than 70,000 clones listed, around 60% are singletons. CD45RO/CCR7/CD25/CD127/CD95/CD27 separated CD4+ naive, central memory, regulatory and stem cell-like memory cells by sorting. The germline gives CDR1 MDHEN, CDR2 SYDVKM. Between the trimmed V and J ends, which lost 5 bases and 5 bases, there was a span of 15 bases. This CDR3 is built from 14 residues. Regarding this clone: Its antigen is not identified.

The receptor's source is a woman in her 30s with type 1 diabetes. V and J are TRBV28 and TRBJ2-5, with TRBD2 as a possible D gene (5 bases). Material for sequencing was stem cell memory CD4+ T cells from blood. CDR3 DNA sequence: TGTGCCAGCAGTAGGGCGGGCCAAGGGGAGACCCAGTACTTC. This translates into CASSRAGQGETQYF. Full variable domain (rest looked up from reference TRBV28 and TRBJ2-5): DVKVTQSSRYLVKRTGEKVFLECVQDMDHENMFWYRQDPGLGLRLIYFSYDVKMKEKGDIPEGYSVSREKKERFSLILESASTNQTSMYLCASSRAGQGETQYFGPGTRLLVL.